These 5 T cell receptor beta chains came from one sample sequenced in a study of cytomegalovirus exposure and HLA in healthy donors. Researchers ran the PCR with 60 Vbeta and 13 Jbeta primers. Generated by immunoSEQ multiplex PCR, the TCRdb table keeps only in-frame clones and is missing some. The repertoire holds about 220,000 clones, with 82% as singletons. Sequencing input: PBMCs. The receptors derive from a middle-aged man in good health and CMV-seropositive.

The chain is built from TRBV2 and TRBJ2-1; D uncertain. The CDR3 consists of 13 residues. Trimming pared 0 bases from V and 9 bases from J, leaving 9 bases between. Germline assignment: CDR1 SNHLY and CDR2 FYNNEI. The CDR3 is CASSEADAGEQFF. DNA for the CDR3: TGTGCCAGCAGTGAAGCAGACGCAGGTGAGCAGTTCTTC.

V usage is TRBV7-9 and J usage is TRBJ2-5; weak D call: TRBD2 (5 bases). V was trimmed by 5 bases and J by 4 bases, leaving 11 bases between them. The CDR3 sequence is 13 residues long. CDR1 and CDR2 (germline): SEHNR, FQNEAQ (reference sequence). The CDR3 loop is CASSRLEGETQYF. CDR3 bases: TGTGCCAGCAGCCGGCTTGAGGGAGAGACCCAGTACTTC.

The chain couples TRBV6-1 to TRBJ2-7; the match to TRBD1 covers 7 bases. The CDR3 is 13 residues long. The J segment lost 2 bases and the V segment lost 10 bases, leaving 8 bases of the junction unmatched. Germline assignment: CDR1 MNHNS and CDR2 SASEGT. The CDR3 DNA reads TGTGCCATCTTGCGACAGGGAACCTACGAGCAGTACTTC. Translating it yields CAILRQGTYEQYF.

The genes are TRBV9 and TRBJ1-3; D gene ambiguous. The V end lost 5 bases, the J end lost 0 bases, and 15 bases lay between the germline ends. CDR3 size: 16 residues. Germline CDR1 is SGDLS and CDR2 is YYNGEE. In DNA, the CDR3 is TGTGCCAGCAGTGAGGCGTTTTTAAGCTCTGGAAACACCATATATTTT. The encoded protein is CASSEAFLSSGNTIYF.

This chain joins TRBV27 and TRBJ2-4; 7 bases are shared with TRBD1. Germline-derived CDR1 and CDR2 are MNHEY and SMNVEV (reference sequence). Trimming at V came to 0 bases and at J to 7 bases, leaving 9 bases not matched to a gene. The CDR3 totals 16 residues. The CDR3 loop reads CASSLSYWGRGNIQYF. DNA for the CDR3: TGTGCCAGCAGTTTATCGTATTGGGGCAGGGGGAACATTCAGTACTTC.